These 19 T cell receptor beta chains came from one sample sequenced in a study of cytomegalovirus exposure and HLA in healthy donors. Amplification used 60 Vbeta primers and 13 Jbeta primers. Profiling relied on immunoSEQ multiplex PCR, and the TCRdb table lists in-frame clones only, not all of them. The sample has about 210,000 clones, about 80% seen once. The sequenced sample consisted of PBMCs. These receptors all come from a woman in her 50s in good health and CMV-seropositive.

The rearrangement joins TRBV5-1 to TRBJ1-2; 7 bases agree with TRBD1. The V segment lost 4 bases and the J segment 3 bases; nucleotides outside the gene matches: 6. The germline gives CDR1 SGHRS, CDR2 YFSETQ. This CDR3 spans 14 amino acids. CDR3 sequence reads: CASSPGDSYYGYTF. CDR3 DNA: TGCGCCAGCAGCCCGGGGGACAGTTACTATGGCTACACCTTC.

The chain couples TRBV7-9 to TRBJ1-3; TRBD1 aligns across 10 bases. The CDR3 spans 15 residues. Trimming took 8 bases from V and 0 from J; bases not matched to a gene: 4. Germline-derived CDR1 and CDR2 are SEHNR and FQNEAQ (reference sequence). The CDR3 sequence: CASQDRGTSGNTIYF. Written as DNA, the CDR3 is TGTGCCAGCCAGGACAGGGGGACCTCTGGAAACACCATATATTTT.

The V gene is TRBV11-3, the J gene TRBJ2-1, with D maybe TRBD2 (7 bases). The CDR3 consists of 15 residues. CDR1 and CDR2 from the germline V gene are SGHNT and YENEEA. V was pared by 0 bases and J by 9 bases, with 15 bases between. The CDR3: CASSLESAGASEQFF. The CDR3 DNA follows: TGTGCCAGCAGCTTAGAGTCTGCGGGGGCAAGTGAGCAGTTCTTC.

The chain couples TRBV27 to TRBJ1-6, with D unresolved. Trimming took 5 bases from V and 7 from J, leaving 12 bases between them. Germline CDR1 reads MNHEY; CDR2 reads SMNVEV (reference sequence). CDR3 length: 14 residues. The CDR3 DNA follows: TGTGCCAGCAGTCAAATAAACCGGAATTCACCCCTCCACTTT. It is translated as CASSQINRNSPLHF.

The chain joins TRBV6-6 to TRBJ2-2, with a tentative D call TRBD2 (5 bases). V lost 3 bases to trimming and J lost 1 base, with 12 bases between them. This CDR3 has 16 amino acids. Germline V CDR1 and CDR2: MNHNY, SVGAGI (reference sequence). The CDR3: CASSYTSLENTGELFF. CDR3 DNA: TGTGCCAGCAGTTATACATCACTAGAGAACACCGGGGAGCTGTTTTTT.

V gene TRBV12-5 combines with J gene TRBJ2-3; D might be TRBD1 (6 bases). The CDR3 runs to 14 residues. CDR1 and CDR2 (germline): LGHNT, FRNRAP. Trimming removed 4 bases from V and 2 bases from J, with 10 bases in between. CDR3 sequence reads: CASGWPGATDTQYF. CDR3 DNA sequence: TGTGCTAGTGGTTGGCCAGGGGCCACAGATACGCAGTATTTT. The full variable domain, in which reference TRBV12-5 and TRBJ2-3 provide the parts outside the CDR3, is DARVTQTPRHKVTEMGQEVTMRCQPILGHNTVFWYRQTMMQGLELLAYFRNRAPLDDSGMPKDRFSAEMPDATLATLKIQPSEPRDSAVYFCASGWPGATDTQYFGPGTRLTVL.

The chain is built from TRBV5-6 and TRBJ2-7; 8 positions agree with TRBD2. Germline V gives CDR1 SGHDT, CDR2 YYEEEE. The CDR3 is 16 residues long. J lost 2 bases, V lost 1 base, and 8 bases had no gene match. The CDR3 DNA is TGTGCCAGCAGCTTGAGTCAACTAGCGGTCACCTACGAGCAGTACTTC. Translating gives CASSLSQLAVTYEQYF.

This clone was picked up one time. The rearrangement joins TRBV29-1 to TRBJ2-7; TRBD1 aligns across 8 bases. J lost 3 bases, V lost 8 bases, and 6 bases had no gene match. The CDR3 is 12 residues long. Germline values: CDR1 SQVTM, CDR2 ANQGSEA. The CDR3 reads CSYGQGRYEQYF. The CDR3 DNA reads as TGCAGCTACGGACAGGGTCGCTACGAGCAGTACTTC.

The chain has TRBV11-2 and TRBJ2-5; 7 bases match TRBD1. J was trimmed by 6 bases and V by 4 bases; bases with no gene match: 20. CDR1 and CDR2 (germline): SGHAT, FQNNGV. CDR3 length: 18 residues. CDR3 region: CASSSYLNGTETEKTQYF. Here the CDR3 DNA reads TGTGCCAGCAGCTCTTATCTAAACGGGACAGAGACAGAAAAGACCCAGTACTTC.

The chain combines TRBV10-3 with TRBJ1-1, with 7 nucleotides matching TRBD1. J was trimmed by 7 bases and V by 5 bases; bases with no gene match: 4. Germline values: CDR1 ENHRY, CDR2 SYGVKD. The CDR3 is 12 residues long. CDR3 loop: CAISRGQDEAFF. CDR3 coding DNA: TGTGCCATCAGTCGTGGACAGGATGAAGCTTTCTTT.

The V and J genes are TRBV7-9 and TRBJ1-2; tentatively, D is TRBD1 (5 bases). Germline V gene sequence: CDR1 SEHNR, CDR2 FQNEAQ (reference sequence). The ends were cut back, 2 bases at V and 8 bases at J, with 15 bases in the middle. The CDR3 sequence is 14 residues long. Written as DNA, the CDR3 is TGTGCCAGCAGCTTATCCACTTCAGGGTGGGGCTACACCTTC. Translation gives CASSLSTSGWGYTF.

V usage is TRBV7-6 and J usage is TRBJ2-1; D perhaps matches TRBD2 (6 bases). The CDR3 is made up of 17 amino acids. Germline CDR1 SGHVS, CDR2 FNYEAQ. Trimming pared 5 bases from V and 6 bases from J, leaving 23 bases between. The CDR3 protein is CASSPPWSRGATNEQFF. DNA of the CDR3: TGTGCCAGCAGCCCACCCTGGTCCCGCGGGGCAACCAATGAGCAGTTCTTC. The full variable domain, completed using reference TRBV7-6 and TRBJ2-1, is GAGVSQSPRYKVTKRGQDVALRCDPISGHVSLYWYRQALGQGPEFLTYFNYEAQQDKSGLPNDRFSAERPEGSISTLTIQRTEQRDSAMYRCASSPPWSRGATNEQFFGPGTRLTVL.

In DNA form, the CDR3 reads TGTGCCAGCAGCGGCCGAAGACAGTACGAGCAGTACTTC. Amino acids: CASSGRRQYEQYF. The chain combines TRBV21-1 with TRBJ2-7; the table names TRBD1, a call not compared with the DNA. TRBV21-1 is a documented pseudogene. The CDR3 runs to 13 residues.

Only one count was recorded for this clone. V usage is TRBV7-2 and J usage is TRBJ2-3; 7 bases match TRBD1. Germline CDR1 is SGHTA and CDR2 is FQGNSA. Trimming took 5 bases from V and 4 from J; bases not matched to a gene: 12. The CDR3 extends over 16 amino acids. CDR3 region: CASSPPPAGTADTQYF. The DNA for the CDR3 is TGTGCCAGCAGCCCACCCCCCGCAGGGACAGCAGATACGCAGTATTTT.

The rearrangement links TRBV28 to TRBJ1-2, with D hard to call. V lost 5 bases to trimming and J lost 6 bases, with 10 bases between them. Germline CDR1 MDHEN, CDR2 SYDVKM. The CDR3 consists of 12 residues. CDR3 sequence reads: CASSERRDGYTF. The CDR3 DNA reads as TGTGCCAGCAGTGAGCGGAGAGATGGCTACACCTTC.

This rearrangement joins TRBV4-3 to TRBJ2-2, with unresolved D. Trimming took off 0 bases at V and 1 base at J, with 6 bases between the two ends. The CDR3 spans 15 residues. The germline V gene encodes CDR1 LGHNA and CDR2 YSLEER. The CDR3 sequence is CASSQDPGNTGELFF. The CDR3 DNA reads TGCGCCAGCAGCCAAGATCCAGGGAACACCGGGGAGCTGTTTTTT.

The rearrangement joins TRBV11-2 to TRBJ1-1; D is uncertain. V was cut by 4 bases and J by 1 base, with 10 bases left in between. This CDR3 region has 14 residues. From germline, CDR1 is SGHAT and CDR2 FQNNGV. CDR3 in DNA: TGTGCCAGCAGCTCGACTGCCCAGAACACTGAAGCTTTCTTT. The encoded protein is CASSSTAQNTEAFF. The full variable domain, with the rest looked up from reference TRBV11-2 and TRBJ1-1, is EAGVAQSPRYKIIEKRQSVAFWCNPISGHATLYWYQQILGQGPKLLIQFQNNGVVDDSQLPKDRFSAERLKGVDSTLKIQPAKLEDSAVYLCASSSTAQNTEAFFGQGTRLTVV.

The chain has TRBV7-7 and TRBJ2-2; no clear D. V was clipped by 1 base and J by 4 bases, with 10 bases between them. The CDR3 is 15 amino acids. Germline V gene lookup returns CDR1 SSHAT and CDR2 FNYEAQ (reference sequence). CDR3 bases: TGTGCCAGCAGCTTAGAAGAGGAGACCACCGGGGAGCTGTTTTTT. Protein: CASSLEEETTGELFF.

V and J are TRBV28 and TRBJ1-2, with a weak D call TRBD1 (6 bases). The germline gives CDR1 MDHEN, CDR2 SYDVKM. The CDR3 runs to 13 residues. Trimming shortened V by 4 bases and J by 6 bases, and 12 bases separated the two germline ends. CDR3 DNA: TGTGCCAGCAGTTACAGGGCAAAGGATGGCTACACCTTC. It specifies CASSYRAKDGYTF.